Listed below are T cell receptor beta chains from one sample, sequenced in a study of blood T cell repertoires in COVID-19. TCRdb keeps only in-frame clones here, not all; method: immunoSEQ multiplex PCR. The sample holds hundreds of thousands of clones, approximately 90% seen once. Sequenced: peripheral blood. The source of these receptors is a woman younger than 30 with acute or convalescent COVID-19. Both conserved end residues are part of each CDR3. The order of the fields is CDR3 length, clone size, J gene, V gene, D gene, CDR3 DNA, CDR3 protein. D genes are given only for firm matches. Size tells how often a clone was seen (once, few, many) or the class of an expanded clone, and some rows leave it out.

>14|NA|TRBJ2-7|TRBV3-1/TRBV3-2|NA
TGTGCCAGCAGCCAAGTGGGCAGTTTCGACGAGCAGTACTTC
CASSQVGSFDEQYF
>14|NA|TRBJ2-2|TRBV29-1|NA
TGCAGCGTTGATGCCAGTATGAACACCGGGGAGCTGTTTTTT
CSVDASMNTGELFF
>19|NA|TRBJ1-1|TRBV14|NA
TGTGCCAGCAGCCGCCCCCGAGGGGAAACAGGGAAAGAGGGTCCCGAAGCTTTCTTT
CASSRPRGETGKEGPEAFF
>12|NA|TRBJ1-4|TRBV13|NA
TGTGCCAGCAGCTTAACGGGTGAAAAACTGTTTTTT
CASSLTGEKLFF
>16|NA|TRBJ2-1|TRBV7-2|TRBD2
TGTGCCAGCAGCCTGCGGGCAGCGGGACTTTACAATGAGCAGTTCTTC
CASSLRAAGLYNEQFF
>15|NA|TRBJ1-2|TRBV12-5|NA
TGTGCTAGTGGTTTGGCCAGGGCAGGGTACTATGGCTACACCTTC
CASGLARAGYYGYTF
>14|once|TRBJ1-1|TRBV29-1|TRBD1
TGCAGCGTCCCACTGGACAGGGGTCACACTGAAGCTTTCTTT
CSVPLDRGHTEAFF
>13|NA|TRBJ2-1|TRBV2|TRBD2
TGTGCCAGCAGTGAAGAAGGAGCGGGGACCCCCTTCTTC
CASSEEGAGTPFF
>15|few|TRBJ1-1|TRBV4-1|NA
TGCGCCAGCAGCCAAGAAACAGGCTTGAACACTGAAGCTTTCTTT
CASSQETGLNTEAFF
>11|NA|TRBJ1-1|TRBV6-5|TRBD1
TGTGCCAGCAGGTACAGGGGGGAAGCTTTCTTT
CASRYRGEAFF
>13|once|TRBJ1-2|TRBV2|TRBD1
TGTGCCAGCAGTGGACGACAGGGAAATGGCTACACCTTC
CASSGRQGNGYTF
>15|NA|TRBJ1-4|TRBV24-1|NA
TGTGCCACCAGTGATTCCGGGACAACTAATGAAAAACTGTTTTTT
CATSDSGTTNEKLFF
>15|NA|TRBJ1-2|TRBV6-5|TRBD1
TGTGCCAGCAGTCCCGGGACAGGGGTTCGCTATGGCTACACCTTC
CASSPGTGVRYGYTF
>13|NA|TRBJ2-7|TRBV2|TRBD1
TGTGCCAGCAGTTCAGGACAGGTCCTCGAGCAGTACTTC
CASSSGQVLEQYF
>14|NA|TRBJ2-7|TRBV2|TRBD1
TGTGCCAGCAGTGAATGGGCAGGGGGCGGCGAGCAGTACTTC
CASSEWAGGGEQYF
>16|NA|TRBJ1-1|TRBV7-9|TRBD1
TGTGCCAGCACCATAGCGGGGACAGGTGTCGTCAGTGAAGCTTTCTTT
CASTIAGTGVVSEAFF
>15|NA|TRBJ1-2|TRBV4-3|TRBD1
TGCGCCAGCAGCGTACTGGGACAGCCCACCTATGGCTACACCTTC
CASSVLGQPTYGYTF
>15|once|TRBJ2-1|TRBV12-5|TRBD2
TGTGCTAGTGGCCGGACTAGCGGGGGGGCGGGTGAGCAGTTCTTC
CASGRTSGGAGEQFF
>13|NA|TRBJ1-2|TRBV27|NA
TGTGCCAGCAGTTTGCAGGGAATGGGTGGCTACACCTTC
CASSLQGMGGYTF
>17|NA|TRBJ2-2|TRBV7-7|NA
TGTGCCAGCAGTCTTGGACGGCCCGGAGGGAACACCGGGGAGCTGTTTTTT
CASSLGRPGGNTGELFF
>13|few|TRBJ1-2|TRBV27|NA
TGTGCCAGCAGTTTGGCGGCGAACTATGGCTACACCTTC
CASSLAANYGYTF
>17|once|TRBJ2-3|TRBV10-3|NA
TGTGCCATCAGTGAGTCGTTGGGGGCCATTCGCACAGATACGCAGTATTTT
CAISESLGAIRTDTQYF
>16|NA|TRBJ1-4|TRBV25-1|NA
TGTGCCAGCAGTGAGCATCGTGGCCGGGCTAATGAAAAACTGTTTTTT
CASSEHRGRANEKLFF